This T cell receptor beta chain was identified in a study of shared clonotypes between healthy human individuals. Negatively enriched CD4+ T cells were divided by CD45RA into naive and memory. 200 ng DNA, approximately 31,000 T cell genomes, went into each sorted-subset replicate PCR. The method was immunoSEQ multiplex PCR; TCRdb's version includes in-frame clones alone and lacks a portion of them. This sample has 2 million to 2.5 million clones, with more than 80% found just once. Trimming at V came to 1 base and at J to 8 bases, leaving 10 bases not matched to a gene. This CDR3 spans 15 amino acids. Germline CDR1 is KGHSH and CDR2 is LQKENI.

The rearrangement uses TRBV18 and TRBJ1-2, with 7 bases identical to TRBD1. The origin of this receptor is a man aged 18 to 29 in good health. Some clones in this sample may be carry-over from other donors' samples. Sequenced material: naive CD4+ T cells from PBMCs. As to subset: CD45RA+ positively selected. DNA for the CDR3: TGTGCCAGCTCACCACTTTATGACAGGGAAGTCGGCTACACCTTC. This sequence encodes CASSPLYDREVGYTF.